A selection of T cell receptor beta chains follows, all from one sample in a study of OX40 agonist ivuxolimab in advanced cancers. Clones were read by immunoSEQ multiplex PCR, and TCRdb kept only the in-frame ones, dropping some. The profile shows about 60,000 clones, roughly 87% of them singletons. The specimen was CD4+ or CD8+ T cells sorted from blood, collected in a trial of the OX40 agonist ivuxolimab. Source of these receptors: an adult with an advanced solid tumor such as melanoma, head and neck, liver or kidney cancer. The CDR3 runs from the conserved cysteine through the conserved F or W.

CDR3 protein	CDR3 length	J gene	V gene
CASGTGSGETQYF	13	TRBJ2-5	TRBV11-2
CASSPGTYGYTF	12	TRBJ1-2	TRBV27
CAWILGQTILKNTEAFF	17	TRBJ1-1	TRBV30
CASSPHRDFPEAFF	14	TRBJ1-1	TRBV7-9
CASRIITETGELFF	14	TRBJ2-2	TRBV19
CSVAFGLAGYEQFF	14	TRBJ2-1	TRBV29-1
CASKLDRGPENEQFF	15	TRBJ2-1	TRBV27
CASSSLMDDPGTGELFF	17	TRBJ2-2	TRBV5-6
CASSLTGATYEQYF	14	TRBJ2-7	TRBV5-1
CASGGAGSGANVLTF	15	TRBJ2-6	TRBV25-1
CASSTEVWGGYTF	13	TRBJ1-2	TRBV11-2
CASDSGRDEQFF	12	TRBJ2-1	TRBV19
CASSLTGQDYGYTF	14	TRBJ1-2	TRBV7-9
CASRDYSNQPQHF	13	TRBJ1-5	TRBV28
CASSHGRDSYNEQFF	15	TRBJ2-1	TRBV2
CASSLHRASNSPLHF	15	TRBJ1-6	TRBV4-3
CASSMDTGFGGNQPQHF	17	TRBJ1-5	TRBV19
CASDQDRGLYNEQFF	15	TRBJ2-1	TRBV28
CASSSSGGRAFF	12	TRBJ1-1	TRBV7-9
CASSQGTAGGYNEQFF	16	TRBJ2-1	TRBV7-2
CASGTRAGGQETQYF	15	TRBJ2-5	TRBV5-1
CASSFQVINNEQFF	14	TRBJ2-1	TRBV5-1
CASTQGPYNEQFF	13	TRBJ2-1	TRBV19
CASSLETSGQETQYF	15	TRBJ2-5	TRBV5-1
CSARDRGHTEAFF	13	TRBJ1-1	TRBV29-1
CASSLLGGYEQYF	13	NA	TRBV28
CASQKGGAPRVGDTQYF	17	TRBJ2-3	TRBV21-1
CAWSVVVGGEQFF	13	TRBJ2-1	TRBV30
CASSASTGKVTEAFF	15	TRBJ1-1	TRBV11-2
CASSLELLLAGVQETQYF	18	TRBJ2-5	TRBV7-9
CAIGRASYEQYF	12	TRBJ2-7	TRBV10-3
CASSTGLANEQFF	13	TRBJ2-1	TRBV19
CAISEGTGTGGDRQPQHF	18	TRBJ1-5	TRBV10-3
CAGQIYNEQFF	11	TRBJ2-1	TRBV30
CASSLAGDSYEQYF	14	TRBJ2-7	TRBV6-5
CASTRFSTDTQYF	13	TRBJ2-3	TRBV5-4
CASSFITGYEQYF	13	TRBJ2-7	TRBV11-2
CASSIGDYNSGANVLTF	17	TRBJ2-6	TRBV19
CATSRAPPAQRDTGELFF	18	TRBJ2-2	TRBV15
CASSLGVAGGSDTQYF	16	TRBJ2-3	TRBV11-2